The clone carrying this T cell receptor beta chain was seen only a few times. Its target is unknown. Both 60 Vbeta primers and 13 Jbeta primers went into the PCR. Sequencing was performed with immunoSEQ multiplex PCR; in TCRdb, only in-frame clones are kept and a portion is missing. The sample lists 150,000 to 200,000 clones; 65% to 85% were seen once. The data derive from a study of cytomegalovirus exposure and HLA in healthy donors. The study, taken as a whole, reports: The study listed under 200 cytomegalovirus-associated TCR beta chains. Presence/absence results assume similar sequencing depth per donor, which may not hold. In a later analysis, HLA-C alleles had the fewest associated TCRs, DRB1 alleles the most. Accounts indicate the classifier identified cytomegalovirus status with strong specificity and sensitivity.

CDR1 and CDR2 (germline): MGHDK, SYGVNS. The CDR3 length is 13 residues. The V gene lost 1 base and the J gene lost 5 bases, with 8 bases spanning the gap. Sequencing was done on a sample of PBMCs. This clonotype was obtained from a man aged 45 to 65 in good health and CMV-seronegative. The chain combines TRBV25-1 with TRBJ1-1, with D unresolved. DNA of the CDR3: TGTGCCAGCAGTGAATTAGGAGGAACTGAAGCTTTCTTT. Protein product: CASSELGGTEAFF.